This T cell receptor beta chain was observed in a study of CD8 T cells in ankylosing spondylitis (dated by TCRdb to about 2017). Background for the entire study: The study set out to find disease-linked TCR variants by profiling T cell receptor beta repertoires in ankylosing spondylitis patients and healthy donors. The whole study cohort included 108 healthy donors and 20 to 25 ankylosing spondylitis patients. Samples of peripheral blood were taken, and for ankylosing spondylitis patients, synovial fluid was collected as well. What the study reported, not specific to this receptor: According to the report, matched synovial fluid samples from ankylosing spondylitis patients were significantly enriched for the disease-linked clones. Some motif variants had previously been reported in the synovial fluid and blood of reactive arthritis patients, which suggests shared mechanisms of disease initiation. A CD8+ phenotype was shown by the disease-linked clones, which were found at relatively low frequencies in peripheral blood. A TCR beta motif of several highly homologous amino acid variants appeared characteristic of blood from ankylosing spondylitis patients.

The data were produced on an Illumina HiSeq 2500. Quantitative 5'-RACE with molecular barcodes was the method used to prepare the TCR beta libraries. For the original study's pipeline: Disease-linked TCR variants were identified with a new computational method built on a probabilistic model of VDJ rearrangement. TCRdb cleaned the public reads at Q25 with fastp, built clones with MiXCR and kept in-frame beta chains. Records with the same CDR3 protein are collapsed into one entry carrying the most frequent genes and DNA. V and J calls and clone size were set by TCRdb, not the authors. The sample table shows 240,000 or so distinct CDR3 sequences, and around 11% are seen once. Roughly 6.8% of the sample goes to the ten largest clones. CDR1 MGHDK and CDR2 SYGVNS were looked up in the germline V gene. The junction carries 5 bases between V and J, which are trimmed by 3 bases and 5 bases respectively. Including cysteine and phenylalanine, the CDR3 has 12 amino acids. Only the CDR3 region is kept as DNA, spanning 36 bases read in frame from base 1.

A few counts support this clonotype. Its specific antigen is unknown. No much larger clone is present one base from it, and per-base qualities are unavailable. The rearrangement combines TRBV25-1 with TRBJ1-3, with the D gene not clear enough to name. The source of this sequence is a male donor with ankylosing spondylitis or in good health (not recorded which). Sequenced input: blood, either unsorted or a sorted T cell fraction (not recorded which). The CDR3 region reads CASSEGRNTIYF. The DNA reads as follows: TGTGCCAGCAGTGAGGGAAGAAACACCATATATTTT.